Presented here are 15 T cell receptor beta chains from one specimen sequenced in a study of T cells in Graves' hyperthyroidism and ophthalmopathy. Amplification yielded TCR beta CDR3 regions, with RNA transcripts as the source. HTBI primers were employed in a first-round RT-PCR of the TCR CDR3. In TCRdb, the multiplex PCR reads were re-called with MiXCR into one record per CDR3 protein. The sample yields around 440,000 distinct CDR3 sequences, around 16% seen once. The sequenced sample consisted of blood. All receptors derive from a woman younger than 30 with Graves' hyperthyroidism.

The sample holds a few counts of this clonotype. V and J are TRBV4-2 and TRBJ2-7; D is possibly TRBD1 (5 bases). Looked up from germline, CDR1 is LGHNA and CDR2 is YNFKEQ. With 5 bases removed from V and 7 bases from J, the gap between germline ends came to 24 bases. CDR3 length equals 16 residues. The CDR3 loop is CASSSQIGQGSREQYF. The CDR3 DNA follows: TGTGCCAGCAGCTCCCAAATCGGTCAGGGATCGAGGGAGCAGTACTTC.

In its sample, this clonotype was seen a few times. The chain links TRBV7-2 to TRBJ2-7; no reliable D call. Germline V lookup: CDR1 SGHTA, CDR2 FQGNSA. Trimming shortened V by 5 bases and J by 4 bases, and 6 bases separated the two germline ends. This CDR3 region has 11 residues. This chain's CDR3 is CASSHDYEQYF. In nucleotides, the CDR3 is TGTGCCAGCAGCCACGATTACGAGCAGTACTTC.

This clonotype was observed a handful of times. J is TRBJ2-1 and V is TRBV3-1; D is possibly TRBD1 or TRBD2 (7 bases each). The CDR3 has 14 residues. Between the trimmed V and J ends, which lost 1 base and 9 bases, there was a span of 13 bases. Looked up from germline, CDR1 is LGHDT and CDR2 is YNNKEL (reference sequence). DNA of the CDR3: TGTGCCAGCAGCCAAGGTGCAGGGGGGGGTGAGCAGTTCTTC. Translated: CASSQGAGGGEQFF.

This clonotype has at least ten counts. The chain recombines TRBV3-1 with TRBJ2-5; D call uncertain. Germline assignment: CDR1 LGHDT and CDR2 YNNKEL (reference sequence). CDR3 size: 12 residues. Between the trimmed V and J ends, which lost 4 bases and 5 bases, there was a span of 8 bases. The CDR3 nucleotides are TGTGCCAGCAGCCTGGATTTTGAGACCCAGTACTTC. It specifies CASSLDFETQYF.

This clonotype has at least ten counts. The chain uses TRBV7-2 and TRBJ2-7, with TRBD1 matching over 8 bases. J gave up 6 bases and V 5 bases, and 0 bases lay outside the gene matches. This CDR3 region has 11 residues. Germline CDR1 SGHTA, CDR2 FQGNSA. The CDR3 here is CASSDRGEQYF. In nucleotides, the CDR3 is TGTGCCAGCAGCGACAGGGGCGAGCAGTACTTC.

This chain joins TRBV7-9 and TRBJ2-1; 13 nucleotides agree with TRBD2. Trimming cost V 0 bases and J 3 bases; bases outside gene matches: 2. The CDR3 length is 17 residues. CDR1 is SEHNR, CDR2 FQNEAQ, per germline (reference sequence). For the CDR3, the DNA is TGTGCCAGCAGCTTAGCCGGGACTAGCGGGATCTACAATGAGCAGTTCTTC. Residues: CASSLAGTSGIYNEQFF.

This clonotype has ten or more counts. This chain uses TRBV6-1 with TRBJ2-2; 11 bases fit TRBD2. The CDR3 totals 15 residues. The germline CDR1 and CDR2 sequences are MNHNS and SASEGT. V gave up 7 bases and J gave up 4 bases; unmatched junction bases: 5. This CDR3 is CASNGLAGGTGELFF. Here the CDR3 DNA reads TGTGCCAGCAACGGGCTAGCGGGAGGCACCGGGGAGCTGTTTTTT.

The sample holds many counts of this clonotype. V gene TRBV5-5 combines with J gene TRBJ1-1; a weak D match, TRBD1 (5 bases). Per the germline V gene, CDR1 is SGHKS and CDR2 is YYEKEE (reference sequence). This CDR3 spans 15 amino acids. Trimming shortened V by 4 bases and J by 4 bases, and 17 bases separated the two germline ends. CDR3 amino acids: CASSPGFSPVTEAFF. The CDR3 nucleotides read TGTGCCAGCAGCCCAGGGTTCTCACCGGTCACTGAAGCTTTCTTT.

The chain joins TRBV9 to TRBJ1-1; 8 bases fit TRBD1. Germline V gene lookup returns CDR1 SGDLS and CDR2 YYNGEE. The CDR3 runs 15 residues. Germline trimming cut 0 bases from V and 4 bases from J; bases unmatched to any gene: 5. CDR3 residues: CASSVGTGIGTEAFF. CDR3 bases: TGTGCCAGCAGCGTAGGGACAGGGATCGGCACTGAAGCTTTCTTT.

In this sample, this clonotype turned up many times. The CDR3 region is CASSSTGPNQPQHF. CDR3 bases: TGTGCCAGCAGCTCAACAGGGCCCAATCAGCCCCAGCATTTT. The J gene is TRBJ1-5, the V gene TRBV13; TRBD1 is a possible D gene (6 bases). The V and J ends lost 4 bases and 3 bases respectively, with 10 bases between them. In germline, CDR1 is PRHDT, CDR2 FYEKMQ (reference sequence). The CDR3 loop spans 14 amino acids.

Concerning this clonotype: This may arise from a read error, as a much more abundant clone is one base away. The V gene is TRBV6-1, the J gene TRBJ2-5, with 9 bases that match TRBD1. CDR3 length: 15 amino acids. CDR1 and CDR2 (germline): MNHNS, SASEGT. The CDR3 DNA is TGTGCCAGCAGTATTCCGGGACAGGGAGGAGAGGCCCAGTACTTC. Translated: CASSIPGQGGEAQYF.

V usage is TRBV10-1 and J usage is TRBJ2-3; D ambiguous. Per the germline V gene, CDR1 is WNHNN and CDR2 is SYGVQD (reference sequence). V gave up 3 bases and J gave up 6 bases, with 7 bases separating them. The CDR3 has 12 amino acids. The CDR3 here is CASSDAVDTQYF. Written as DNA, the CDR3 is TGCGCCAGCAGTGACGCCGTGGATACGCAGTATTTT.

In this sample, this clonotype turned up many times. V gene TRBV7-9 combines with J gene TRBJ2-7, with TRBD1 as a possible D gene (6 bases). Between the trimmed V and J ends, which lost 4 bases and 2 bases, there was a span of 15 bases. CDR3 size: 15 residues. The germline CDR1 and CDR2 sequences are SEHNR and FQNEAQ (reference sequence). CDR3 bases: TGTGCCAGCAGCTCACAGGGTGGGGTCGCCTACGAGCAGTACTTC. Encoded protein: CASSSQGGVAYEQYF.

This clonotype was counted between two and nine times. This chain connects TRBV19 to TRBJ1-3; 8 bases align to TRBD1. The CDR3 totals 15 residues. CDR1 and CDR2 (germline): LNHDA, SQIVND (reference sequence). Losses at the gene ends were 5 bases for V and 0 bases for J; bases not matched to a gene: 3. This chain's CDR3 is CASSSGTGSGNTIYF. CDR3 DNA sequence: TGTGCCAGTAGTTCCGGGACAGGCTCTGGAAACACCATATATTTT.

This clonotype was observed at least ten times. DNA of the CDR3: TGTGCCAGCAGCTCGGGACAGAGCAGAAACATTCAGTACTTC. This translates into CASSSGQSRNIQYF. V is TRBV13 and J is TRBJ2-4, with 7 bases fitting TRBD1. Trimming cost V 4 bases and J 6 bases; bases outside gene matches: 6. The CDR3 length is 14 residues. Germline V CDR1 and CDR2: PRHDT, FYEKMQ (reference sequence).